This is a list of T cell receptor beta chains from one sample in a study of Ad26.COV2.S vaccination and SARS-CoV-2 variants. The repertoire was sequenced with immunoSEQ multiplex PCR; TCRdb's copy has only in-frame clones and lacks some. The sample gives approximately 300,000 clones, around four fifths of which show up once; approximately 2.2% is in the top ten. The source was peripheral blood, collected in a trial of Ad26.COV2.S vaccine versus placebo. The receptors were gathered from a person between 18 and 65 years old who received the Ad26.COV2.S COVID-19 vaccine or a placebo. CDR3s include the opening cysteine and the closing phenylalanine or tryptophan. Each record gives: CDR3 length, clone size, V gene, D gene, J gene, CDR3 DNA, CDR3 protein. D genes are given only for firm matches. Size tells how often a clone was seen (once, few, many) or the class of an expanded clone, and some rows leave it out.

len: 16; abundance: -; v_gene: TRBV2; d_gene: -; j_gene: TRBJ2-1; CDR3nt: TGTGCCAGCACCCCCCCGATGGGGGGAGTCTACAATGAGCAGTTCTTC; CDR3aa: CASTPPMGGVYNEQFF
len: 12; abundance: -; v_gene: TRBV3-1/TRBV3-2; d_gene: -; j_gene: TRBJ2-1; CDR3nt: TGTGCCAGCAGCCTCCCGCCTGGGGAGCAGTTCTTC; CDR3aa: CASSLPPGEQFF
len: 12; abundance: -; v_gene: TRBV11-3; d_gene: -; j_gene: TRBJ1-1; CDR3nt: TGTGCCAGCAGCTCGGAGGGGGTCCAAGCTTTCTTT; CDR3aa: CASSSEGVQAFF
len: 15; abundance: -; v_gene: TRBV2; d_gene: TRBD1; j_gene: TRBJ1-3; CDR3nt: TGTGCCAGCACGGTGGACAGGTTCTCTGGAAACACCATATATTTT; CDR3aa: CASTVDRFSGNTIYF
len: 14; abundance: -; v_gene: TRBV7-3; d_gene: TRBD2; j_gene: TRBJ2-1; CDR3nt: TGTGCCAGCTCCTTCGGGACTAGCGGAGAGGAGCAGTTCTTC; CDR3aa: CASSFGTSGEEQFF
len: 15; abundance: -; v_gene: TRBV19; d_gene: TRBD1; j_gene: TRBJ1-5; CDR3nt: TGTGCCAGTAGTAACAGGGGGCCAACGAATCAGCCCCAGCATTTT; CDR3aa: CASSNRGPTNQPQHF
len: 14; abundance: -; v_gene: TRBV2; d_gene: -; j_gene: TRBJ2-7; CDR3nt: TGTGCCAGCAGTGAGCAGGGAGAACTATACGAGCAGTACTTC; CDR3aa: CASSEQGELYEQYF
len: 14; abundance: few; v_gene: TRBV2; d_gene: TRBD1; j_gene: TRBJ1-2; CDR3nt: TGTGCCAGCTGCCTTTCACAGGGGGGCTATGGCTACACCTTC; CDR3aa: CASCLSQGGYGYTF
len: 12; abundance: -; v_gene: TRBV28; d_gene: -; j_gene: TRBJ1-4; CDR3nt: TGTGCCAGCCTTTTTAACGAGGAAAAACTGTTTTTT; CDR3aa: CASLFNEEKLFF
len: 15; abundance: once; v_gene: TRBV24-1; d_gene: TRBD1; j_gene: TRBJ1-5; CDR3nt: TGTGCCACCAGTGGGGACAGGGTCAGCAATCAGCCCCAGCATTTT; CDR3aa: CATSGDRVSNQPQHF
len: 13; abundance: -; v_gene: TRBV5-5; d_gene: -; j_gene: TRBJ1-1; CDR3nt: TGTGCCAGCAGCCGGCAGGGAAACACTGAAGCTTTCTTT; CDR3aa: CASSRQGNTEAFF
len: 13; abundance: -; v_gene: TRBV3-1/TRBV3-2; d_gene: -; j_gene: TRBJ2-5; CDR3nt: TGTGCCAGCAGCGCACAAGGGCTGAGGACCCAGTACTTC; CDR3aa: CASSAQGLRTQYF
len: 21; abundance: -; v_gene: TRBV6-2/TRBV6-3; d_gene: TRBD1; j_gene: TRBJ1-1; CDR3nt: TGTGCCAGCAGTTACCATGGTCAAGTGGGGACAGGATACGTCATGAACACTGAAGCTTTCTTT; CDR3aa: CASSYHGQVGTGYVMNTEAFF
len: 18; abundance: -; v_gene: TRBV14; d_gene: -; j_gene: TRBJ1-5; CDR3nt: TGTGCCAGCAGCCAAAGGCAGGGGCTCCTCTATAGCAATCAGCCCCAGCATTTT; CDR3aa: CASSQRQGLLYSNQPQHF
len: 16; abundance: -; v_gene: TRBV5-1; d_gene: TRBD2; j_gene: TRBJ2-3; CDR3nt: TGCGCCAGCAGCTCGGGACTAGCGGCTAGCACAGATACGCAGTATTTT; CDR3aa: CASSSGLAASTDTQYF
len: 12; abundance: -; v_gene: TRBV6-2/TRBV6-3; d_gene: -; j_gene: TRBJ1-5; CDR3nt: TGTGCCAGCAGTTATCGGGAGCGGCCCCAGCATTTT; CDR3aa: CASSYRERPQHF
len: 15; abundance: -; v_gene: TRBV15; d_gene: TRBD1; j_gene: TRBJ2-7; CDR3nt: TGTGCCACCAGCAGTCCCGGGACAGGAAAATACGAGCAGTACTTC; CDR3aa: CATSSPGTGKYEQYF
len: 16; abundance: -; v_gene: TRBV28; d_gene: -; j_gene: TRBJ1-6; CDR3nt: TGTGCCAGCAGTTTGGCGGAGGGCTCCTATAATTCACCCCTCCACTTT; CDR3aa: CASSLAEGSYNSPLHF
len: 15; abundance: -; v_gene: TRBV2; d_gene: -; j_gene: TRBJ1-5; CDR3nt: TGTGCCAGCAGTGAAGTATCGGGCTCCCAGGGGCCCCAGCATTTT; CDR3aa: CASSEVSGSQGPQHF
len: 13; abundance: -; v_gene: TRBV23-1; d_gene: -; j_gene: TRBJ1-2; CDR3nt: TGCGCCAGCAGTCATTGGGCTAACTATGGCTACACCTTC; CDR3aa: CASSHWANYGYTF
len: 15; abundance: -; v_gene: TRBV5-1; d_gene: -; j_gene: TRBJ1-1; CDR3nt: TGCGCCAGCAGCTTGGGACGTAATAGGGGAACTGAAGCTTTCTTT; CDR3aa: CASSLGRNRGTEAFF
len: 12; abundance: once; v_gene: TRBV2; d_gene: -; j_gene: TRBJ1-2; CDR3nt: TGTGCCAGCAGTGAAGGTGACTATGGCTACACCTTC; CDR3aa: CASSEGDYGYTF
len: 11; abundance: -; v_gene: TRBV24-1; d_gene: -; j_gene: TRBJ1-1; CDR3nt: TGTGCCACCAGTGAAGGCGATGAAGCTTTCTTT; CDR3aa: CATSEGDEAFF
len: 15; abundance: many; v_gene: TRBV4-2; d_gene: TRBD2; j_gene: TRBJ2-3; CDR3nt: TGTGCCAGCAGCCCAGCGGGGGGGCCGGCAGATACGCAGTATTTT; CDR3aa: CASSPAGGPADTQYF
len: 15; abundance: -; v_gene: TRBV10-3; d_gene: -; j_gene: TRBJ1-3; CDR3nt: TGTGCCATCAGTACTCTAGGGGCTTCTGGAAACACCATATATTTT; CDR3aa: CAISTLGASGNTIYF
len: 20; abundance: -; v_gene: TRBV19; d_gene: TRBD2; j_gene: TRBJ2-7; CDR3nt: TGTGCCAGTAGTATTTTACCCGGGACTAGCGGAGGATCGGGAACCTACGAGCAGTACTTC; CDR3aa: CASSILPGTSGGSGTYEQYF
len: 13; abundance: -; v_gene: TRBV9; d_gene: -; j_gene: TRBJ2-7; CDR3nt: TGTGCCAGCAGCTCGGCGGACTCCTACGAGCAGTACTTC; CDR3aa: CASSSADSYEQYF
len: 13; abundance: -; v_gene: TRBV7-9; d_gene: -; j_gene: TRBJ1-5; CDR3nt: TGTGCCAGCAGCTTAGCAGAAGGTCAGCCCCAGCATTTT; CDR3aa: CASSLAEGQPQHF
len: 14; abundance: -; v_gene: TRBV5-1; d_gene: -; j_gene: TRBJ1-2; CDR3nt: TGCGCCAGCAGCTTTCCGGGGAAGGGGCATGGCTACACCTTC; CDR3aa: CASSFPGKGHGYTF
len: 14; abundance: once; v_gene: TRBV10-3; d_gene: -; j_gene: TRBJ2-7; CDR3nt: TGTGCCATCAGTGGGGGGAATCTGAGAGGCGAGCAGTACTTC; CDR3aa: CAISGGNLRGEQYF
len: 15; abundance: -; v_gene: TRBV7-2; d_gene: TRBD1; j_gene: TRBJ2-7; CDR3nt: TGTGCCAGCAGTCAGGACAGGGGGCGTACCTACGAGCAGTACTTC; CDR3aa: CASSQDRGRTYEQYF
len: 11; abundance: -; v_gene: TRBV28; d_gene: -; j_gene: TRBJ2-7; CDR3nt: TGTGCCAGCGGGGGGTCCTACGAGCAGTACTTC; CDR3aa: CASGGSYEQYF
len: 15; abundance: -; v_gene: TRBV27; d_gene: -; j_gene: TRBJ2-5; CDR3nt: TGTGCCAGCTCAAATCGGGGGCCCTCCCAAGAGACCCAGTACTTC; CDR3aa: CASSNRGPSQETQYF
len: 16; abundance: -; v_gene: TRBV7-9; d_gene: TRBD2; j_gene: TRBJ2-5; CDR3nt: TGTGCCAGCAGCTTAAAAGGCGGGGGGCTGCAAGAGACCCAGTACTTC; CDR3aa: CASSLKGGGLQETQYF
len: 15; abundance: -; v_gene: TRBV14; d_gene: -; j_gene: TRBJ2-3; CDR3nt: TGTGCCAGCAGCCAAGACAGGGGCCAGACAGATACGCAGTATTTT; CDR3aa: CASSQDRGQTDTQYF
len: 19; abundance: few; v_gene: TRBV9; d_gene: TRBD2; j_gene: TRBJ2-1; CDR3nt: TGTGCCAGCAGCGGCCGGGGACTAGCGGGCCTTAGCTCCTACAATGAGCAGTTCTTC; CDR3aa: CASSGRGLAGLSSYNEQFF
len: 14; abundance: few; v_gene: TRBV10-3; d_gene: TRBD1; j_gene: TRBJ1-1; CDR3nt: TGTGCCATCAACCGACAGGGGGAAAACACTGAAGCTTTCTTT; CDR3aa: CAINRQGENTEAFF
len: 13; abundance: -; v_gene: TRBV21-1; d_gene: -; j_gene: TRBJ2-3; CDR3nt: TGTGCCAGCACCAGCGGGGGCACAGATACGCAGTATTTT; CDR3aa: CASTSGGTDTQYF
len: 16; abundance: -; v_gene: TRBV30; d_gene: -; j_gene: TRBJ1-6; CDR3nt: TGTGCCTGGAGTGTATCTACCGGATCAGGGGATTCACCCCTCCACTTT; CDR3aa: CAWSVSTGSGDSPLHF
len: 13; abundance: -; v_gene: TRBV11-2; d_gene: -; j_gene: TRBJ1-6; CDR3nt: TGTGCCAGCAGCTCCGGAGTTAATTCACCCCTCCACTTT; CDR3aa: CASSSGVNSPLHF
len: 15; abundance: -; v_gene: TRBV9; d_gene: TRBD2; j_gene: TRBJ2-5; CDR3nt: TGTGCCAGCAGCGTAGGTGAGCGGGGGAAAGAGACCCAGTACTTC; CDR3aa: CASSVGERGKETQYF
len: 15; abundance: -; v_gene: TRBV15; d_gene: -; j_gene: TRBJ1-5; CDR3nt: TGTGCCACCAGAAGTATAAGGGCTGGAGGGCAGCCCCAGCATTTT; CDR3aa: CATRSIRAGGQPQHF
len: 13; abundance: once; v_gene: TRBV9; d_gene: -; j_gene: TRBJ1-4; CDR3nt: TGTGCCAGCAGCTCCGGGGACGGTGAAAAACTGTTTTTT; CDR3aa: CASSSGDGEKLFF
len: 15; abundance: -; v_gene: TRBV5-1; d_gene: -; j_gene: TRBJ1-4; CDR3nt: TGCGCCAGCAGGACGGGGTCAGTAACTAATGAAAAACTGTTTTTT; CDR3aa: CASRTGSVTNEKLFF
len: 17; abundance: -; v_gene: TRBV28; d_gene: TRBD2; j_gene: TRBJ2-5; CDR3nt: TGTGCCAGCAGCAAGGGACTAGCGGGGGGGCTAGGAGAGACCCAGTACTTC; CDR3aa: CASSKGLAGGLGETQYF
len: 16; abundance: -; v_gene: TRBV5-4; d_gene: -; j_gene: TRBJ1-4; CDR3nt: TGTGCCAGCAGCTTGGATCTCGGGGACCCTGGTGAAAAACTGTTTTTT; CDR3aa: CASSLDLGDPGEKLFF
len: 14; abundance: -; v_gene: TRBV18; d_gene: TRBD1; j_gene: TRBJ1-2; CDR3nt: TGTGCCAGCTCATCTCAACAGGGGGCGCGGGGCTACACCTTC; CDR3aa: CASSSQQGARGYTF
len: 13; abundance: -; v_gene: TRBV2; d_gene: -; j_gene: TRBJ1-1; CDR3nt: TGTGCCAGCAAAACAGGGAGGAACACTGAAGCTTTCTTT; CDR3aa: CASKTGRNTEAFF
len: 16; abundance: once; v_gene: TRBV28; d_gene: -; j_gene: TRBJ2-7; CDR3nt: TGTGCCAGCAGTTCCGCAGACAGACAAAGCTCCTACGAGCAGTACTTC; CDR3aa: CASSSADRQSSYEQYF